The rows below give T cell receptor beta chains drawn from one sample of a study of blood T cells in healthy people across ages. One entry per CDR3 protein, called by TCRdb with MiXCR from the 5' RACE reads. In the table there are 650,000 or so distinct CDR3 sequences, more than 45% of which are singletons. The sequencing input was blood. The receptors derive from a woman older than 75 in good health. The CDR3 runs from the conserved cysteine through the conserved F or W. The order of the fields is CDR3 length, J gene, D gene, clone size, V gene, CDR3 protein, CDR3 DNA. The D gene is left open where the match is weak. Clone size is not always given. Where it is, it says once, few, many or a class for expanded clones.

cdr3_length: 14
j_call: TRBJ1-4
d_call: -
clone_size: -
v_call: TRBV20-1
cdr3_aa: CSARDRRGNEKLFF
cdr3_nt: TGCAGTGCTAGAGATCGTCGGGGTAATGAAAAACTGTTTTTT

cdr3_length: 16
j_call: TRBJ2-3
d_call: -
clone_size: -
v_call: TRBV7-3
cdr3_aa: CASSSWGAVSTDTQYF
cdr3_nt: TGTGCCAGCAGCTCCTGGGGGGCCGTTAGCACAGATACGCAGTATTTT

cdr3_length: 16
j_call: TRBJ2-1
d_call: TRBD2
clone_size: many
v_call: TRBV5-1
cdr3_aa: CASSTGTSGTGNEQFF
cdr3_nt: TGCGCCAGCAGCACTGGGACTAGCGGGACGGGTAATGAGCAGTTCTTC

cdr3_length: 15
j_call: TRBJ2-7
d_call: -
clone_size: -
v_call: TRBV18
cdr3_aa: CASAFDREVPYEQYF
cdr3_nt: TGTGCCAGCGCATTTGACAGGGAGGTACCCTACGAGCAGTACTTC

cdr3_length: 15
j_call: TRBJ2-5
d_call: TRBD1
clone_size: -
v_call: TRBV20-1
cdr3_aa: CSASSQGALQETQYF
cdr3_nt: TGCAGTGCTAGTTCACAGGGGGCGTTGCAAGAGACCCAGTACTTC

cdr3_length: 15
j_call: TRBJ2-7
d_call: -
clone_size: many
v_call: TRBV12-3/TRBV12-4
cdr3_aa: CASSPYGGSSHEQYF
cdr3_nt: TGTGCCAGCAGCCCGTATGGAGGGTCTAGCCACGAGCAGTACTTC

cdr3_length: 15
j_call: TRBJ2-5
d_call: -
clone_size: many
v_call: TRBV7-9
cdr3_aa: CASSLEGKTQETQYF
cdr3_nt: TGTGCCAGCAGCTTAGAGGGCAAGACCCAAGAGACCCAGTACTTC

cdr3_length: 15
j_call: TRBJ1-2
d_call: -
clone_size: -
v_call: TRBV30
cdr3_aa: CAWSVPPEANYGYTF
cdr3_nt: TGTGCCTGGAGTGTTCCCCCGGAAGCTAACTATGGCTACACCTTC

cdr3_length: 18
j_call: TRBJ2-1
d_call: -
clone_size: -
v_call: TRBV5-1
cdr3_aa: CASSHHWDSVRSYNEQFF
cdr3_nt: TGCGCCAGCAGCCACCACTGGGACTCCGTGCGCTCCTACAATGAGCAGTTCTTC

cdr3_length: 15
j_call: TRBJ2-3
d_call: TRBD1
clone_size: few
v_call: TRBV9
cdr3_aa: CASSGEQGWSDTQYF
cdr3_nt: TGTGCCAGCAGCGGAGAACAGGGGTGGTCAGATACGCAGTATTTT

cdr3_length: 10
j_call: TRBJ2-1
d_call: -
clone_size: many
v_call: TRBV20-1
cdr3_aa: CSASRGEQFF
cdr3_nt: TGCAGTGCCTCCCGTGGTGAGCAGTTCTTC

cdr3_length: 14
j_call: TRBJ1-2
d_call: -
clone_size: few
v_call: TRBV6-5
cdr3_aa: CASSLKGSGYGYTF
cdr3_nt: TGTGCCAGCAGTTTGAAGGGAAGTGGGTATGGCTACACCTTC

cdr3_length: 16
j_call: TRBJ2-5
d_call: -
clone_size: many
v_call: TRBV7-8
cdr3_aa: CASSLGSRSGQETQYF
cdr3_nt: TGTGCCAGCAGCTTAGGATCCCGAAGCGGACAAGAGACCCAGTACTTC

cdr3_length: 15
j_call: TRBJ1-6
d_call: TRBD1
clone_size: -
v_call: TRBV9
cdr3_aa: CASSSGGTGGSPLHF
cdr3_nt: TGTGCCAGCAGCTCTGGGGGGACAGGAGGATCACCCCTCCACTTT

cdr3_length: 14
j_call: TRBJ1-5
d_call: -
clone_size: -
v_call: TRBV20-1
cdr3_aa: CSASRGVRNQPQHF
cdr3_nt: TGCAGTGCTAGTCGGGGGGTAAGGAATCAGCCCCAGCATTTT

cdr3_length: 14
j_call: TRBJ2-7
d_call: -
clone_size: few
v_call: TRBV7-9
cdr3_aa: CASSLSWRSYEQYF
cdr3_nt: TGTGCCAGCAGCTTATCTTGGCGTTCGTACGAGCAGTACTTC

cdr3_length: 15
j_call: TRBJ1-4
d_call: -
clone_size: -
v_call: TRBV4-1
cdr3_aa: CASSSDPGSVTKLFF
cdr3_nt: TGCGCCAGCAGCTCGGACCCCGGATCGGTGACAAAACTGTTTTTT

cdr3_length: 14
j_call: TRBJ1-3
d_call: -
clone_size: few
v_call: TRBV7-9
cdr3_aa: CASSSQGIGNTIYF
cdr3_nt: TGTGCCAGCAGCTCACAGGGTATCGGAAACACCATATATTTT

cdr3_length: 16
j_call: TRBJ2-1
d_call: -
clone_size: few
v_call: TRBV20-1
cdr3_aa: CSARDSSGGSYNEQFF
cdr3_nt: TGCAGTGCTAGAGATTCGAGCGGAGGCTCCTACAATGAGCAGTTCTTC

cdr3_length: 14
j_call: TRBJ2-7
d_call: -
clone_size: -
v_call: TRBV2
cdr3_aa: CASSDRDKYYEQYF
cdr3_nt: TGTGCCAGCAGTGATCGGGACAAATACTACGAGCAGTACTTC

cdr3_length: 12
j_call: TRBJ2-7
d_call: -
clone_size: few
v_call: TRBV4-2
cdr3_aa: CASSQVGTEQYF
cdr3_nt: TGTGCCAGCAGCCAAGTGGGAACCGAGCAGTACTTC

cdr3_length: 14
j_call: TRBJ2-7
d_call: TRBD1
clone_size: -
v_call: TRBV28
cdr3_aa: CASSGRTGFYEQYF
cdr3_nt: TGTGCCAGCAGTGGAAGGACAGGGTTCTACGAGCAGTACTTC

cdr3_length: 16
j_call: TRBJ1-5
d_call: -
clone_size: -
v_call: TRBV6-5
cdr3_aa: CASSPGLAGQGQPQHF
cdr3_nt: TGTGCCAGCAGTCCCGGTTTGGCAGGGCAGGGTCAGCCCCAGCATTTT

cdr3_length: 14
j_call: TRBJ1-4
d_call: -
clone_size: -
v_call: TRBV4-2
cdr3_aa: CASSQRGLGEKLFF
cdr3_nt: TGTGCCAGCAGCCAACGGGGGCTAGGGGAAAAACTGTTTTTT

cdr3_length: 16
j_call: TRBJ2-7
d_call: TRBD2
clone_size: many
v_call: TRBV30
cdr3_aa: CAWTRGGPYVVYEQYF
cdr3_nt: TGTGCCTGGACCCGGGGGGGACCTTATGTGGTCTACGAGCAGTACTTC

cdr3_length: 12
j_call: TRBJ2-4
d_call: -
clone_size: -
v_call: TRBV28
cdr3_aa: CASSPRAGFQYF
cdr3_nt: TGTGCCAGCAGCCCTAGGGCAGGGTTCCAGTACTTC

cdr3_length: 12
j_call: TRBJ2-1
d_call: -
clone_size: many
v_call: TRBV3-1
cdr3_aa: CASRGRGGEQFF
cdr3_nt: TGTGCCAGCCGTGGGCGAGGTGGTGAGCAGTTCTTC

cdr3_length: 15
j_call: TRBJ2-2
d_call: TRBD2
clone_size: -
v_call: TRBV12-3/TRBV12-4
cdr3_aa: CASRQTSGSPGELFF
cdr3_nt: TGTGCCAGCAGGCAGACTAGCGGGAGCCCCGGGGAGCTGTTTTTT

cdr3_length: 13
j_call: TRBJ1-1
d_call: -
clone_size: -
v_call: TRBV12-3/TRBV12-4
cdr3_aa: CASRTGGDTEAFF
cdr3_nt: TGTGCCAGCAGGACCGGGGGAGACACTGAAGCTTTCTTT

cdr3_length: 13
j_call: TRBJ1-1
d_call: -
clone_size: many
v_call: TRBV12-3/TRBV12-4
cdr3_aa: CASTSTQNTEAFF
cdr3_nt: TGTGCCAGCACCTCTACACAGAACACTGAAGCTTTCTTT

cdr3_length: 15
j_call: TRBJ2-2
d_call: -
clone_size: -
v_call: TRBV4-1
cdr3_aa: CASSHLADYTGELFF
cdr3_nt: TGCGCCAGCAGCCACCTGGCAGATTACACCGGGGAGCTGTTTTTT

cdr3_length: 14
j_call: TRBJ2-1
d_call: -
clone_size: -
v_call: TRBV9
cdr3_aa: CASNPETGFNEQFF
cdr3_nt: TGTGCCAGCAACCCCGAAACAGGGTTTAATGAGCAGTTCTTC

cdr3_length: 15
j_call: TRBJ1-5
d_call: -
clone_size: -
v_call: TRBV5-1
cdr3_aa: CARDGEVGSNRPQHF
cdr3_nt: TGCGCCCGCGACGGGGAGGTAGGCAGCAATCGGCCCCAGCATTTT

cdr3_length: 14
j_call: TRBJ1-1
d_call: -
clone_size: -
v_call: TRBV12-3/TRBV12-4
cdr3_aa: CASSLRLGGTEAFF
cdr3_nt: TGTGCCAGCAGTTTACGGTTGGGAGGGACTGAAGCTTTCTTT

cdr3_length: 11
j_call: TRBJ2-2
d_call: TRBD1
clone_size: once
v_call: TRBV29-1
cdr3_aa: CSVGDRKELFF
cdr3_nt: TGCAGCGTTGGGGACAGGAAGGAGCTGTTTTTT

cdr3_length: 15
j_call: TRBJ1-5
d_call: TRBD1
clone_size: -
v_call: TRBV4-1
cdr3_aa: CASSQRQGRVEPQHF
cdr3_nt: TGCGCCAGCAGCCAACGACAGGGTCGGGTGGAGCCCCAGCATTTT

cdr3_length: 15
j_call: TRBJ2-1
d_call: TRBD1
clone_size: -
v_call: TRBV20-1
cdr3_aa: CSADRGTTSYNEQFF
cdr3_nt: TGCAGTGCTGACAGGGGAACAACGTCCTACAATGAGCAGTTCTTC

cdr3_length: 15
j_call: TRBJ2-7
d_call: TRBD2
clone_size: -
v_call: TRBV6-2/TRBV6-3
cdr3_aa: CASSYPRGSSYEQYF
cdr3_nt: TGTGCCAGCAGTTACCCGCGGGGGAGCTCCTACGAGCAGTACTTC

cdr3_length: 15
j_call: TRBJ1-2
d_call: -
clone_size: -
v_call: TRBV9
cdr3_aa: CASSVDPVPLYGYNF
cdr3_nt: TGTGCCAGCAGCGTAGACCCGGTACCCCTCTATGGCTACAACTTC

cdr3_length: 17
j_call: TRBJ2-7
d_call: TRBD1
clone_size: -
v_call: TRBV7-9
cdr3_aa: CASSQGRDRERFYEQYF
cdr3_nt: TGTGCCAGCAGCCAAGGGCGGGACAGGGAAAGATTCTACGAGCAGTACTTC

cdr3_length: 15
j_call: TRBJ2-4
d_call: TRBD2
clone_size: -
v_call: TRBV28
cdr3_aa: CAGSPGLLAKNIQYF
cdr3_nt: TGTGCCGGCAGTCCGGGACTACTAGCCAAAAACATTCAGTACTTC

cdr3_length: 14
j_call: TRBJ1-5
d_call: -
clone_size: many
v_call: TRBV5-1
cdr3_aa: CASSFGGVGQPQHF
cdr3_nt: TGCGCCAGCAGCTTTGGAGGGGTCGGTCAGCCCCAGCATTTT